These T cell receptor beta chains were read from a single sample in a study of blood T cell dynamics during melanoma immunotherapy. Measured with immunoSEQ multiplex PCR; TCRdb has only the in-frame clones, and not every one. The sample holds approximately 20,000 clones, roughly 87% seen once. This specimen consisted of blood, obtained from a patient treated with checkpoint blockade. These receptors all stem from a human donor with melanoma. CDR3s leave out the opening cysteine and the closing phenylalanine or tryptophan.

CDR3aa	v_gene
ASSLYGTMNTGELF	TRBV7-9
ASSLDLGDTQY	TRBV11-2
ASSLTSGSSFNEQF	TRBV5-1
ASSNPFGREGVETQY	TRBV5-4
ASSLGGNYGYT	TRBV28
ASSLAGGLKNIQY	TRBV28
ASSLELAGGPSDNEQF	TRBV7-2
ASSWTGMNGYT	TRBV27
ASSPRQGADEQY	TRBV5-6
ASSRTGGSNQPQH	TRBV6-5
AWSPPQRHGYT	TRBV30
ASSGGVSVTQY	TRBV27
ASSQGTSGSIDEQF	TRBV18
ASSLTVQPQH	TRBV6-1
ASSLRENTEAF	TRBV6-5
ASSQDKIGLEFIEQY	TRBV4-1
ASSTSGTSGRVDEQY	TRBV28
ASSLQGTTNEKLF	TRBV5-1
ASAGTADYEQY	TRBV2
ASSIDLDRLRSPLH	TRBV19
ASSFTEGSYNEQF	TRBV7-9
ASSLQSGRPLQSRSYEQY	TRBV5-1
ASSLVDRGAEAF	TRBV11-2
ASSSIIGTRDRDTQY	TRBV7-2
SVGPSGAYTGELF	TRBV29-1
ASSLGGVTTDTQY	TRBV27
AWSRSGRAWSTDTQY	TRBV30
ASSPRGTGGYEQY	TRBV7-2
ASSQKPADSPLH	TRBV4-1
ASSLGWGNQPQH	TRBV28
ASSAQGAEGEKLF	TRBV2
ASSLRLAGGPVYYNEQF	TRBV27
ASSPAGGSGANVLT	TRBV4-3
SVLAGGLYEQF	TRBV29-1
ASSLVVVRANYGYT	TRBV7-2
ASSQSRYEQY	TRBV7-9
ASSSLGGASLYGYT	TRBV9
ASTAPNYGYT	TRBV2
ASSQDFQREDNEQF	TRBV4-3
ASQNTYGYT	TRBV6-1